The clone carrying this TCR beta chain has only one observation. No antigen is known for it. These data belong to a study of siplizumab effects on memory and regulatory T cells. The study's findings and limits: The drug siplizumab significantly decreased the alloreactive sequences that could be traced to unstimulated CD4+ memory cells. A minor share of alloreactive clones matched unstimulated subsets. It was never confirmed that proliferating Tregs from siplizumab cultures were suppressive.

Trimming removed 5 bases from V and 4 bases from J; junction bases left unmatched: 6. This CDR3 is built from 14 residues. Germline V gene lookup returns CDR1 SGHVS and CDR2 FQNEAQ. Some clones are missing from TCRdb's copy, which holds only in-frame ones; the method was immunoSEQ multiplex PCR. The sample yields some 63,000 clones, around 96% seen once. V usage is TRBV7-8 and J usage is TRBJ2-3; 7 nucleotides align to TRBD1. The TCR comes from a human donor in good health. The sample consisted of naive CD8+ T cells sorted from blood. CDR3 nucleotide sequence: TGTGCCAGCAGCCACGACAGGGAACCAGATACGCAGTATTTT. Protein: CASSHDREPDTQYF.